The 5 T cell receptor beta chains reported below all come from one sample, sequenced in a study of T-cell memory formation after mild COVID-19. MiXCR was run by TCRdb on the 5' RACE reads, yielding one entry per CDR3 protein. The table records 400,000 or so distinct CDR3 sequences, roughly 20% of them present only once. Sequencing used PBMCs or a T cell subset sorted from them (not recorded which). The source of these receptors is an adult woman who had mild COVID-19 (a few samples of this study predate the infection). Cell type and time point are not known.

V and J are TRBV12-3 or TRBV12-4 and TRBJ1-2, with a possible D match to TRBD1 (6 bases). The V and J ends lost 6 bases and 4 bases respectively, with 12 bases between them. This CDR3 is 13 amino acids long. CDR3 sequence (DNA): TGTGCCAGCAGCAGGGGACCCGTCTATGGCTACACCTTC. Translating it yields CASSRGPVYGYTF.

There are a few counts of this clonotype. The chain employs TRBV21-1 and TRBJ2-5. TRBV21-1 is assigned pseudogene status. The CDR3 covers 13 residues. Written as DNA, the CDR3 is TGTGCCAGCAGCAAAGGGCTTCGAGAGACCCAGTACTTC. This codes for CASSKGLRETQYF.

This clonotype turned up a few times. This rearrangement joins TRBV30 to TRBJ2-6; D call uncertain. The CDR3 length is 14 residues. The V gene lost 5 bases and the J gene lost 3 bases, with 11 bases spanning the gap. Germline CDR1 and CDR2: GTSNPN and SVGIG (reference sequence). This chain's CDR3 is CAWGRVFGANVLTF. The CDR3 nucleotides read TGTGCCTGGGGTCGGGTGTTTGGGGCCAACGTCCTGACTTTC.

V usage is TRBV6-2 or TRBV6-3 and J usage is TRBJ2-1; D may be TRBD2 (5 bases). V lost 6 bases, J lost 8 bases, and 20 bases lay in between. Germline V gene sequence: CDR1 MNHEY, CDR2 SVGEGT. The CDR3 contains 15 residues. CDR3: CASSPRTYLGDEQFF. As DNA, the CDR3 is TGTGCCAGCAGCCCTCGTACTTACTTGGGAGATGAGCAGTTCTTC.

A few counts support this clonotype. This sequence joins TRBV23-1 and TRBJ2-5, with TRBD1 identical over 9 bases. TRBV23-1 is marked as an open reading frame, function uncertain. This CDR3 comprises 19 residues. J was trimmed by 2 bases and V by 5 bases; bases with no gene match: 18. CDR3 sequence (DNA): TGCGCCAGCAGTGGGGGTCCCCTACGTCCAGGACAGGGGCAAGAGACCCAGTACTTC. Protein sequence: CASSGGPLRPGQGQETQYF.